A selection of T cell receptor beta chains follows, all from one sample in a study of cytomegalovirus exposure and HLA in healthy donors. Libraries were prepared by immunoSEQ multiplex PCR; TCRdb keeps only in-frame clonotypes and omits some of them. The profile shows around 180,000 clones, roughly 87% of them singletons. The sequenced sample was PBMCs. These TCRs come from a girl in the first two years of life in good health and CMV-seronegative. Each CDR3 is given with its conserved first and last residue. The D gene is left open where the match is weak.

j_call | cdr3_length | v_call | d_call | cdr3_nt | cdr3_aa
TRBJ2-1 | 15 | TRBV6-1 | NA | TGTGCCAGCAGTGAACATGCTAGCTCCTACAATGAGCAGTTCTTC | CASSEHASSYNEQFF
TRBJ2-5 | 19 | TRBV1 | NA | TGCACCAGCAGCCCAAAAAGCCCCGACCGAGCGGGGGGTGAGGAGACCCAGTACTTC | CTSSPKSPDRAGGEETQYF
TRBJ2-7 | 16 | TRBV5-1 | TRBD1 | TGCGCCAGCAGCAGTCTACTCGGACAGGGCTCCTACGAGCAGTACTTC | CASSSLLGQGSYEQYF
TRBJ1-6 | 14 | TRBV6-1 | NA | TGTGCCAGCAGTGGAGACAGCTATAATTCACCCCTCCACTTT | CASSGDSYNSPLHF
TRBJ2-5 | 12 | TRBV10-1 | NA | TGCGCCAGCAGTGGCGGACAAGAGACCCAGTACTTC | CASSGGQETQYF
TRBJ2-7 | 14 | TRBV10-2 | NA | TGCGCCAGCAGTGAGAGGGGGAAATTCTACGAGCAGTACTTC | CASSERGKFYEQYF
TRBJ2-5 | 14 | TRBV7-7 | TRBD1 | TGTGCTAGCAGCACCGGGACAGGGTTGGAGACCCAGTACTTC | CASSTGTGLETQYF
TRBJ1-5 | 13 | TRBV29-1 | TRBD1 | TGCAGCGTTCCTGGACAGGGCAATCAGCCCCAGCATTTT | CSVPGQGNQPQHF
TRBJ2-5 | 16 | TRBV5-1 | TRBD1 | TGCGCCAGCAGTACCGGGACAGGGGGGCGTGGAGAGACCCAGTACTTC | CASSTGTGGRGETQYF
TRBJ2-7 | 13 | TRBV7-9 | TRBD2 | TGTTCCAGCAGCCAGGGACTAACCTACGAGCAGTACTTC | CSSSQGLTYEQYF